A single sample gave rise to the 29 T cell receptor beta chains below, sequenced in a study of shared clonotypes between healthy human individuals. TCRdb's copy holds only in-frame clones and misses some; the assay was immunoSEQ multiplex PCR. Of around 1.5 million clones in the sample, about 98% are singletons; the top ten hold roughly 0.42%. The sequencing sample was made of naive CD4+ T cells sorted from blood. Described subset: CD45RA+ positively selected. These receptors were collected from a man aged 30 to 45 in good health.

This rearrangement joins TRBV19 to TRBJ2-7; D is ambiguous. This CDR3 region has 10 residues. V lost 11 bases and J 6 bases, leaving 11 bases between the germline ends. Germline CDR1 reads LNHDA; CDR2 reads SQIVND (reference sequence). The CDR3 sequence: CAQTQGEQYF. The CDR3 DNA sequence: TGTGCCCAAACACAAGGCGAGCAGTACTTC.

The chain recombines TRBV5-1 with TRBJ2-3; D remains unclear. The CDR3 is made up of 16 amino acids. Germline-derived CDR1 and CDR2 are SGHRS and YFSETQ. Trimming left V 2 bases short and J 6 bases short, with 19 bases between. The DNA of the CDR3 is TGCGCCAGCAGCTTATTTTTCGAGCTGGCGACGGATACGCAGTATTTT. This gives the protein CASSLFFELATDTQYF.

The V gene is TRBV29-1, the J gene TRBJ2-1; 9 bases agree with TRBD2. This CDR3 spans 14 amino acids. Germline V gene sequence: CDR1 SQVTM, CDR2 ANQGSEA. V was pared by 7 bases and J by 8 bases, with 12 bases of the junction left unmatched. This chain's CDR3 is CSASGASLVHEQFF. Here the CDR3 DNA reads TGCAGCGCTAGCGGGGCCAGCCTGGTCCATGAGCAGTTCTTC.

The table lists this clone with a count of one. The rearrangement links TRBV5-1 to TRBJ2-5; D gene uncertain. Trimming shortened V by 6 bases and J by 1 base, and 16 bases separated the two germline ends. The CDR3 covers 15 residues. Per the germline V gene, CDR1 is SGHRS and CDR2 is YFSETQ. As DNA, the CDR3 is TGCGCCAGCACGGGTTCAGGACCAACCCAAGAGACCCAGTACTTC. Residues: CASTGSGPTQETQYF.

V gene TRBV5-4 combines with J gene TRBJ2-1, with 7 bases lining up with TRBD2. This CDR3 has 13 amino acids. Trimming removed 4 bases from V and 7 bases from J; junction bases left unmatched: 5. From germline, CDR1 is SGHNT and CDR2 YYREEE (reference sequence). The DNA of the CDR3 is TGTGCCAGCAGCCAGACTAGCTTGAATGAGCAGTTCTTC. It encodes CASSQTSLNEQFF. Using reference TRBV5-4 and TRBJ2-1 for the parts outside the CDR3, the full variable domain is ETGVTQSPTHLIKTRGQQVTLRCSSQSGHNTVSWYQQALGQGPQFIFQYYREEENGRGNFPPRFSGLQFPNYSSELNVNALELDDSALYLCASSQTSLNEQFFGPGTRLTVL.

V gene TRBV27 combines with J gene TRBJ2-3, with D possibly called TRBD1 or TRBD2 (5 bases each). This CDR3 region has 16 residues. The germline CDR1 and CDR2 sequences are MNHEY and SMNVEV (reference sequence). V lost 6 bases to trimming and J lost 3 bases, with 19 bases between them. The CDR3 protein is CASSLIGDPGTDTQYF. In DNA, the CDR3 is TGTGCCAGCAGCCTAATAGGGGACCCCGGTACAGATACGCAGTATTTT.

The chain carries TRBV10-3 and TRBJ2-1; 9 nucleotides match TRBD2. The CDR3 spans 16 residues. Germline V gene lookup returns CDR1 ENHRY and CDR2 SYGVKD. The V gene end was trimmed by 2 bases and the J gene end by 2 bases; junction bases not matched to a gene: 4. The CDR3 here is CAISELSGSTYNEQFF. CDR3 in DNA: TGTGCCATCAGTGAGCTTAGCGGGAGTACCTACAATGAGCAGTTCTTC.

The chain joins TRBV5-4 to TRBJ2-7, with D maybe TRBD1 (8 bases). The V gene's germline CDR1 is SGHNT and CDR2 YYREEE (reference sequence). V lost 4 bases and J 4 bases, leaving 18 bases between the germline ends. CDR3 size: 15 residues. The CDR3 reads CASSARQGRGYEQYF. The CDR3 region has the DNA TGTGCCAGCAGCGCCCGACAGGGGAGGGGATACGAGCAGTACTTC.

A remark on this clone: Additional DNA sequences in this sample encode the identical CDR3. This chain joins TRBV7-9 and TRBJ2-7, with D perhaps matching TRBD1 (6 bases). CDR3 length: 12 residues. Trimming left V 1 base short and J 10 bases short, with 11 bases between. In germline, CDR1 is SEHNR, CDR2 FQNEAQ (reference sequence). CDR3 residues: CASSLETGSQYF. Here the CDR3 DNA reads TGTGCCAGCAGCTTAGAGACAGGCTCACAGTACTTC.

This rearrangement joins TRBV19 to TRBJ1-2, with no clear D. This CDR3 contains 13 residues. The germline V and J ends were trimmed by 5 bases and 4 bases, with 11 bases remaining between them. Germline V CDR1 and CDR2: LNHDA, SQIVND (reference sequence). The CDR3 loop reads CASSSYGLYGYTF. The CDR3 DNA sequence: TGTGCCAGTAGTTCCTATGGCCTCTATGGCTACACCTTC.

The genes are TRBV11-2 and TRBJ1-3; D gene uncertain. V was trimmed by 4 bases and J by 4 bases, leaving 5 bases between them. This CDR3 has 12 residues. Per germline, CDR1 SGHAT and CDR2 FQNNGV. This CDR3 is CASSSPGNTIYF. The DNA for the CDR3 is TGTGCCAGCAGCTCACCAGGAAACACCATATATTTT.

The chain joins TRBV19 to TRBJ2-3; 11 bases are shared with TRBD2. The CDR3 totals 17 residues. Germline CDR1 is LNHDA and CDR2 is SQIVND (reference sequence). V shed 3 bases, J shed 2 bases, and the junction held 7 bases outside the gene matches. This chain's CDR3 is CASSISRLAGHTDTQYF. DNA for the CDR3: TGTGCCAGTAGTATTTCCCGACTAGCGGGGCACACAGATACGCAGTATTTT.

J is TRBJ2-1 and V is TRBV19; TRBD2 aligns across 10 bases. The V gene end was trimmed by 1 base and the J gene end by 6 bases; junction bases not matched to a gene: 9. CDR3 size: 17 residues. The V gene's germline CDR1 is LNHDA and CDR2 SQIVND (reference sequence). CDR3 coding DNA: TGTGCCAGTAGTATAGTCAATCTAGCGGGAGTCCCCAATGAGCAGTTCTTC. Protein sequence: CASSIVNLAGVPNEQFF.

The chain links TRBV5-6 to TRBJ2-5; TRBD1 is a possible D gene (6 bases). The CDR3 has 15 amino acids. CDR1 and CDR2 from the germline V gene are SGHDT and YYEEEE. Trimming took off 2 bases at V and 5 bases at J, with 16 bases between the two ends. The CDR3 sequence: CASSFYQSTGETQYF. The CDR3 bases are TGTGCCAGCAGCTTTTATCAATCTACAGGGGAGACCCAGTACTTC.

The V gene is TRBV7-9, the J gene TRBJ2-5; 11 nucleotides agree with TRBD2. With 5 bases clipped from V and 2 bases from J, the junction kept 10 bases outside the gene matches. The CDR3 is 17 residues long. CDR1 is SEHNR, CDR2 FQNEAQ, per germline (reference sequence). CDR3 nucleotide sequence: TGTGCCAGCAGCGAAGGGACTAGCGGTTTCATTCAAGAGACCCAGTACTTC. Its translation: CASSEGTSGFIQETQYF.

As to this clone: The identical CDR3 is also encoded by other nucleotide sequences in the sample. The chain uses TRBV9 and TRBJ2-7; 7 bases are a match to TRBD1. The CDR3 extends over 14 amino acids. CDR1 and CDR2 (germline): SGDLS, YYNGEE. V gave up 0 bases and J gave up 2 bases; unmatched junction bases: 2. The CDR3 nucleotides read TGTGCCAGCAGCGTAGGGGGACAGACCTACGAGCAGTACTTC. Amino acid sequence: CASSVGGQTYEQYF.

The J gene is TRBJ1-4, the V gene TRBV30; 11 bases are a match to TRBD1. The CDR3 is 15 amino acids. V was pared by 2 bases and J by 7 bases, with 6 bases of the junction left unmatched. The V gene's germline CDR1 is GTSNPN and CDR2 SVGIG (reference sequence). In DNA form, the CDR3 reads TGTGCCTGGAGTACGAGGACAGGGGGCAGTGAAAAACTGTTTTTT. It is translated as CAWSTRTGGSEKLFF.

Comments on this clone: This CDR3 is also generated by other DNA sequences in the sample. V is TRBV7-9 and J is TRBJ1-5, with D uncertain. Trimming left V 2 bases short and J 0 bases short, with 2 bases between. The CDR3 is made up of 13 amino acids. Germline V gene lookup returns CDR1 SEHNR and CDR2 FQNEAQ (reference sequence). The CDR3 reads CASSLLSNQPQHF. The CDR3 DNA reads as TGTGCCAGCAGCTTACTTAGCAATCAGCCCCAGCATTTT.

The chain couples TRBV15 to TRBJ2-5; 7 positions match TRBD1. Germline loops: CDR1 LNHNV, CDR2 YYDKDF (reference sequence). This CDR3 has 14 amino acids. J lost 7 bases, V lost 5 bases, and 10 bases had no gene match. CDR3 sequence: CATSRDRPPGTQYF. The CDR3, as DNA: TGTGCCACCAGCCGGGACAGACCCCCAGGGACCCAGTACTTC.

The chain uses TRBV29-1 and TRBJ1-3, with a weak D call TRBD1 (6 bases). The CDR3 spans 13 residues. CDR1 and CDR2 (germline): SQVTM, ANQGSEA. V lost 5 bases and J 4 bases, leaving 12 bases between the germline ends. The CDR3 bases are TGCAGCGTTCTACAGGGATCCGGAAACACCATATATTTT. This encodes CSVLQGSGNTIYF.

The gene calls are TRBV29-1 and TRBJ2-1, with 8 bases that match TRBD2. The CDR3 sequence is 12 residues long. Germline loops: CDR1 SQVTM, CDR2 ANQGSEA. The V and J ends lost 7 bases and 6 bases, in that order; junction bases with no gene match: 5. The CDR3 here is CSAGGVRNEQFF. CDR3 nucleotides: TGCAGCGCCGGGGGGGTCCGCAATGAGCAGTTCTTC.

This clone was counted a single time. The chain's CDR3 is CASSDSVFTDTQYF. For the CDR3, the DNA is TGTGCCAGCAGTGACTCCGTATTCACAGATACGCAGTATTTT. This chain connects TRBV6-4 to TRBJ2-3; D gene unclear. V lost 0 bases and J 2 bases, leaving 6 bases between the germline ends. CDR1 is MRHNA, CDR2 SNTAGT, per germline. CDR3 length: 14 residues.

The chain combines TRBV28 with TRBJ1-5; D may be TRBD1 (5 bases). Trimming removed 3 bases from V and 2 bases from J, with 14 bases in between. Germline CDR1 is MDHEN and CDR2 is SYDVKM. This CDR3 spans 16 amino acids. CDR3 amino acids: CASSFHLGDGNQPQHF. The CDR3, as DNA: TGTGCCAGCAGTTTCCACCTTGGGGACGGCAATCAGCCCCAGCATTTT.

Points on this clone: Additional DNA sequences in this sample encode the identical CDR3. CDR3 protein: CSVSGSSYNEQFF. The DNA for the CDR3 is TGCAGCGTAAGCGGGAGCTCCTACAATGAGCAGTTCTTC. The chain combines TRBV29-1 with TRBJ2-1; 8 bases fit TRBD2. CDR3 size: 13 residues. V lost 6 bases, J lost 0 bases, and 1 base stayed unmatched. Germline V gene data show CDR1 as SQVTM and CDR2 as ANQGSEA.

The chain's CDR3 is CASSYDRARLTQYF. Here the CDR3 DNA reads TGTGCCAGCAGTTACGATCGTGCCAGACTTACGCAGTATTTT. The chain uses TRBV6-5 and TRBJ2-3; D remains ambiguous. The CDR3 extends over 14 amino acids. Looked up from germline, CDR1 is MNHEY and CDR2 is SVGAGI. Deletions cut 2 bases from V and 8 bases from J, with 14 bases between.

DNA for the CDR3: TGTGCCAGCTTTCCAGGGGGTCCCGGGGAGCTGTTTTTT. Amino acid sequence: CASFPGGPGELFF. The rearrangement links TRBV2 to TRBJ2-2; TRBD1 matches at 7 bases. Per germline, CDR1 SNHLY and CDR2 FYNNEI. The CDR3 consists of 13 residues. With 8 bases clipped from V and 6 bases from J, the junction kept 6 bases outside the gene matches.

The V call is TRBV7-3, the J call TRBJ2-3; D remains ambiguous. Germline CDR1 reads SGHTA; CDR2 reads FQGTGA. This CDR3 has 12 residues. V shed 5 bases and J shed 4 bases, with 7 bases lying between them. Here the CDR3 DNA reads TGTGCCAGCAGCCGGGTCGCAGATACGCAGTATTTT. Translating gives CASSRVADTQYF.

The chain employs TRBV19 and TRBJ2-3, with D perhaps assigned TRBD1 or TRBD2 (5 bases each). Germline-derived CDR1 and CDR2 are LNHDA and SQIVND (reference sequence). The CDR3 has 16 residues. Trimming cost V 5 bases and J 0 bases, with 15 bases left between them. This CDR3 is CASSEGRQPSTDTQYF. Written as DNA, the CDR3 is TGTGCCAGTAGTGAGGGAAGACAGCCAAGCACAGATACGCAGTATTTT. The whole variable domain, filled in from reference TRBV19 and TRBJ2-3, reads DGGITQSPKYLFRKEGQNVTLSCEQNLNHDAMYWYRQDPGQGLRLIYYSQIVNDFQKGDIAEGYSVSREKKESFPLTVTSAQKNPTAFYLCASSEGRQPSTDTQYFGPGTRLTVL.

The chain carries TRBV7-2 and TRBJ2-7; D is perhaps TRBD1 (6 bases). Germline CDR1 and CDR2: SGHTA and FQGNSA. CDR3 length: 11 residues. Trimming removed 6 bases from V and 7 bases from J, with 10 bases in between. The CDR3 DNA reads as TGTGCCAGCAGTCGAGGGGGAGAGCAGTACTTC. Translated, it gives CASSRGGEQYF.